This TCR beta chain is from a study of blood T cell repertoires in COVID-19. Study background: COVID-19 samples from acute and convalescent phases originated in the United States, Italy and Spain. T cells, B-cell-depleted T cells, or PBMCs supplied cDNA or gDNA.

Per the original data handling: Reference gene primer amplification in the assay estimated nucleated cell counts. Method: immunoSEQ multiplex PCR; TCRdb's copy keeps in-frame clones and lacks some. The V and J calls and clone size come from that table; D and trimming were worked out from the DNA. The table has about 49,000 clones, approximately 87% seen once. CDR3 length equals 12 residues. Germline CDR1 reads MNHEY; CDR2 reads SMNVEV (reference sequence). V shed 6 bases and J 8 bases; nucleotides not matched to a gene: 2. Sequencing input: peripheral blood. V is TRBV27 and J is TRBJ2-1, with 9 positions matching TRBD1. The receptor's source is a human donor in a cohort sampled during active COVID-19. As DNA, the CDR3 is TGTGCCAGCAGACAGGGGGCGCATGAGCAGTTCTTC. Residues: CASRQGAHEQFF.